The present TCR beta chain was sequenced within a study of T cell clusters in autoimmune cytopenias. General study results and limits: Healthy donors had 2.5 to 3-fold more exclusive TRB clusters than active autoimmune hepatitis patients.

As for this clonotype: Its specificity is not known.

The CDR3 runs 19 residues. CDR1 is SEHNR and CDR2 is FQNEAQ in the germline V gene (reference sequence). TRB was amplified from roughly 250 ng of peripheral blood genomic DNA per sample. One tube held mixed TRB-A and TRB-B primer pools for touch-down PCR. TCRdb reprocessed the multiplex PCR reads and keeps a single row for each CDR3 protein, giving no DNA. The sample has about 8,100 distinct CDR3 sequences, and its top ten clones hold 5% to 6.5%. The TCR sequence derives from a human donor with an autoimmune cytopenia or autoimmune hepatitis (not recorded which). Sequenced input: peripheral blood. The chain has TRBV7-9 and TRBJ2-5; the D call from TCRdb, TRBD2, cannot be confirmed without DNA. The CDR3 spells CASSSTSRGGTGGAWTQYF.